This T cell receptor beta chain was obtained from a study of blood T cell repertoires in COVID-19. Study information: Sites in the United States, Italy and Spain provided acute and convalescent COVID-19 samples. In each case, the material was cDNA or gDNA derived from T cells, B-cell-depleted T cells, or PBMCs.

The CDR3 has 15 amino acids. V lost 12 bases and J lost 1, with 20 bases in between. Germline V CDR1 and CDR2: KGHDR, SFDVKD. As originally analysed: It was from reference gene primer amplification that nucleated cell counts were estimated. Repertoires were generated with immunoSEQ multiplex PCR, while TCRdb's copy carries only in-frame clones and drops some. That table supplies the V and J calls and clone size; D and trimming were determined from the DNA. The repertoire includes approximately 670,000 clones, approximately 90% of them detected once, and more than 0.25% sits in the top ten. This chain uses TRBV24-1 with TRBJ1-1; D is perhaps TRBD1 (6 bases). Sequencing input: peripheral blood. The origin of this receptor is a woman between 18 and 29 years old with acute or convalescent COVID-19. The CDR3 coding sequence is TGTGCCCCTCGGTTTTGTGGGACACCGAACACTGAAGCTTTCTTT. It yields the protein CAPRFCGTPNTEAFF.